This T cell receptor (beta chain) originates from a study of blood T cells in healthy people across ages. Study as a whole: In model experiments, template switching was able to capture about one barcoded beta molecule for every two T cells that were present. Study results and limitations: The long-lived group displayed more naive CD4+ cells, plus higher diversity, than the aged donors did.

Trimming stripped 10 bases from V and 6 bases from J, with 13 bases between. Germline-derived CDR1 and CDR2 are MNHEY and SMNVEV (reference sequence). This CDR3 has 11 amino acids. Primed by a sample-barcoded 5' primer and a J-beta primer mix, a second PCR proceeded for roughly 6 to 12 cycles. Template switching added a 12-random-nucleotide identifier to every cDNA molecule. One entry per CDR3 protein, called by TCRdb with MiXCR from the 5' RACE reads. This repertoire shows about 1,600,000 distinct CDR3 sequences, 42% found once; its top ten account for around 8%. This clonotype was observed a few times. The target antigen is unknown. Peripheral blood samples of around 9.3 milliliters were drawn from each donor.

Specimen: blood. The sequence derives from a young woman in good health. V usage is TRBV27 and J usage is TRBJ2-7; D not certain. The DNA of the CDR3 is TGTGCCACTACCAAGCCTGTCGAGCAGTACTTC. Its protein product is CATTKPVEQYF.